Following are 10 T cell receptor beta chains from one sample sequenced in a study of cytomegalovirus exposure and HLA in healthy donors. This table comes from immunoSEQ multiplex PCR, and its TCRdb copy is limited to in-frame clones, with some not included. The table shows approximately 260,000 clones, with approximately 86% occurring only once. Sequenced material: PBMCs. The source is a woman aged 30 to 39 in good health and CMV-seropositive.

A few counts support this clone. This chain joins TRBV19 and TRBJ1-5, with D possibly matching TRBD1 (5 bases). CDR1 LNHDA and CDR2 SQIVND come from the germline V gene (reference sequence). This CDR3 comprises 12 residues. V lost 6 bases and J lost 4, with 7 bases in between. The CDR3 sequence is CASREGNQPQHF. In nucleotides, the CDR3 is TGTGCCAGTAGGGAGGGGAATCAGCCCCAGCATTTT.

The chain is built from TRBV25-1 and TRBJ1-1; a weak D match, TRBD1 (6 bases). The V gene lost 3 bases and the J gene lost 5 bases, with 10 bases spanning the gap. This CDR3 is 13 amino acids long. Germline V gives CDR1 MGHDK, CDR2 SYGVNS. CDR3 residues: CASSEGARTEAFF. The DNA for the CDR3 is TGTGCCAGCAGTGAGGGGGCGAGAACTGAAGCTTTCTTT.

This chain connects TRBV11-2 to TRBJ2-7, with 13 nucleotides matching TRBD2. The junction had 5 bases not matched to a gene; V was cut back by 2 bases and J by 4 bases. This CDR3 spans 16 amino acids. CDR1 is SGHAT and CDR2 is FQNNGV in the germline V gene. The CDR3 DNA follows: TGTGCCAGCAGCTTATCCGGGACTAGCGGGACGTACGAGCAGTACTTC. It encodes CASSLSGTSGTYEQYF.

This clone was detected a few times. This rearrangement joins TRBV4-1 to TRBJ1-2; D possibly corresponds to TRBD1 (5 bases). The CDR3 consists of 12 residues. Deletions cut 1 base from V and 8 bases from J, with 8 bases between. Per the germline V gene, CDR1 is MGHRA and CDR2 is YSYEKL. CDR3 in amino acids: CASSQGWTGYTF. The CDR3 DNA reads as TGCGCCAGCAGCCAAGGGTGGACAGGCTACACCTTC.

The genes are TRBV2 and TRBJ2-2, with TRBD2 identical over 8 bases. Trimming cost V 7 bases and J 7 bases; bases outside gene matches: 20. CDR1 is SNHLY, CDR2 FYNNEI, per germline. The length of the CDR3 is 18 residues. Here the CDR3 reads CASTPREAGVGEGGELFF. The CDR3, as DNA: TGTGCCAGCACCCCCCGGGAAGCGGGAGTGGGGGAAGGCGGGGAGCTGTTTTTT. Looking up the rest from reference TRBV2 and TRBJ2-2 gives the full variable domain: EPEVTQTPSHQVTQMGQEVILRCVPISNHLYFYWYRQILGQKVEFLVSFYNNEISEKSEIFDDQFSVERPDGSNFTLKIRSTKLEDSAMYFCASTPREAGVGEGGELFFGEGSRLTVL.

This clone has more than one count but fewer than ten. The chain links TRBV18 to TRBJ1-5, with 8 bases fitting TRBD1. The CDR3 totals 15 residues. Trimming at V came to 5 bases and at J to 3 bases, leaving 6 bases not matched to a gene. Germline V gene data show CDR1 as KGHSH and CDR2 as LQKENI. CDR3 DNA sequence: TGTGCCAGCTCATCGACAGGGGCCGACAATCAGCCCCAGCATTTT. Protein sequence: CASSSTGADNQPQHF.

The V call is TRBV7-9, the J call TRBJ2-1; TRBD2 aligns across 9 bases. The germline gives CDR1 SEHNR, CDR2 FQNEAQ (reference sequence). The V and J ends lost 1 base and 5 bases, in that order; junction bases with no gene match: 9. The CDR3 spans 17 residues. CDR3 loop: CASSLVFGLARNNEQFF. DNA for the CDR3: TGTGCCAGCAGCTTAGTATTCGGACTAGCGAGAAACAATGAGCAGTTCTTC.

The rearrangement joins TRBV19 to TRBJ1-5; D gene unclear. CDR1 is LNHDA, CDR2 SQIVND, per germline (reference sequence). The V and J ends lost 7 bases and 5 bases respectively, with 12 bases between them. The CDR3 extends over 13 amino acids. CDR3 region: CASKNPGYQPQHF. In nucleotides, the CDR3 is TGTGCCAGTAAGAACCCGGGGTATCAGCCCCAGCATTTT.

The V gene is TRBV7-3, the J gene TRBJ1-1; D is uncertain. Trimming pared 2 bases from V and 2 bases from J, leaving 18 bases between. CDR1 and CDR2 (germline): SGHTA, FQGTGA. CDR3 length equals 17 residues. The CDR3 DNA is TGTGCCAGCAGCTTATGGGCGCGTGCAGGTCCCAACACTGAAGCTTTCTTT. Translation gives CASSLWARAGPNTEAFF.

The chain couples TRBV4-1 to TRBJ2-6, with D perhaps TRBD2 (6 bases). With 3 bases removed from V and 2 bases from J, the gap between germline ends came to 11 bases. CDR1 MGHRA and CDR2 YSYEKL come from the germline V gene. The CDR3 covers 16 residues. The CDR3, as DNA: TGCGCCAGCAGCCAGGAAGGAGGGACTGGGGCCAACGTCCTGACTTTC. It yields the protein CASSQEGGTGANVLTF.